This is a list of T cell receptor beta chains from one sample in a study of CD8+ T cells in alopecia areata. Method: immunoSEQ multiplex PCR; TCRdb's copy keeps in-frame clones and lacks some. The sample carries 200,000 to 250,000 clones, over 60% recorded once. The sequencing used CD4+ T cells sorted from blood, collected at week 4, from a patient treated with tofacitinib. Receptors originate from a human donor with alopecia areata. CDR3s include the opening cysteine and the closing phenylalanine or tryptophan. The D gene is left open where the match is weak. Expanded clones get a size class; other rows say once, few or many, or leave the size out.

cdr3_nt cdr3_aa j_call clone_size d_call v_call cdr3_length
TGCAGTGCTACAGGGGGCTACGAGCAGTACTTC CSATGGYEQYF TRBJ2-7 - TRBD1 TRBV20-1 11
TGCGCCAGCAGCCAAGAACGATACCGGAACACTGAAGCTTTCTTT CASSQERYRNTEAFF TRBJ1-1 - - TRBV4-3 15
TGTGCCAGCAGTTTAGGAGCGGGGGGGCTGTACAATGAGCAGTTCTTC CASSLGAGGLYNEQFF TRBJ2-1 once TRBD2 TRBV27 16
TGTGCCATAAGACAGGGGAGCACCGGGGAGCTGTTTTTT CAIRQGSTGELFF TRBJ2-2 - TRBD1 TRBV10-3 13
TGTGCCTGGAGTACGGCAGGGGGTCAGCCCCAGCATTTT CAWSTAGGQPQHF TRBJ1-5 - TRBD1 TRBV30 13
TGTGCCAGCAGTTTAAACAGGGGCACTGAAGCTTTCTTT CASSLNRGTEAFF TRBJ1-1 - TRBD1 TRBV27 13
TGCAGCGTTCAGAGACAGGGAGGGGACACTGAAGCTTTCTTT CSVQRQGGDTEAFF TRBJ1-1 few TRBD1 TRBV29-1 14
TGCAGCGCTTTAGACGTCCTTAGCAATCAGCCCCAGCATTTT CSALDVLSNQPQHF TRBJ1-5 - - TRBV29-1 14
TGTGCCAGCAAACAGCTAGCGGGGTTTAACAATGAGCAGTTCTTC CASKQLAGFNNEQFF TRBJ2-1 few TRBD2 TRBV2 15
TGTGCCAGCAGTCTGGAGGAACCACCTTCACCCCTCCACTTT CASSLEEPPSPLHF TRBJ1-6 - - TRBV5-4 14
TGCAGCGGGGGGACAGGACTAGATACGCAGTATTTT CSGGTGLDTQYF TRBJ2-3 - TRBD1 TRBV29-1 12
TGTGCCATCAGCGGGACTGAATTTCAGCCCCAGCATTTT CAISGTEFQPQHF TRBJ1-5 - - TRBV10-3 13
TGCGCCAGCAGCTTGAGGGACAGGGGTTTTGATTCCAACGAGCAGTACTTC CASSLRDRGFDSNEQYF TRBJ2-7 - TRBD1 TRBV5-1 17
TGTGCCTGGACCGACCCCCCCTCCGAAGCTTTCTTT CAWTDPPSEAFF TRBJ1-1 - - TRBV30 12
TGTGCCTGGAGTGTGGGTGCATCCTACGAGCAGTACTTC CAWSVGASYEQYF TRBJ2-7 - - TRBV30 13
TGTGCCTGGAGTTCCCGGGGGGGTGAGCAGTTCTTC CAWSSRGGEQFF TRBJ2-1 - TRBD2 TRBV30 12
TGTGCCTGGAGTGGCGTCAGTATCACAGATACGCAGTATTTT CAWSGVSITDTQYF TRBJ2-3 - - TRBV30 14
TGTGCCAGCAGCTTAGTACTAGCGGGGCAAGAGACCCAGTACTTC CASSLVLAGQETQYF TRBJ2-5 - TRBD2 TRBV7-9 15
TGTGCTAGTGGGAACCGTGACAGGGAGGGCTATGGCTACACCTTC CASGNRDREGYGYTF TRBJ1-2 - TRBD1 TRBV12-5 15
TGTGCCAGCAGTTTATACTCCGGGGCCGGGACCCATGAGCAGTTCTTC CASSLYSGAGTHEQFF TRBJ2-1 - - TRBV27 16
TGTGCCAGCAGCTTAAGCATATCGGGGGAGACCCAGTACTTC CASSLSISGETQYF TRBJ2-5 few - TRBV7-9 14
TGTGCCAGCAATCTCCGGGCCGGAAACGAAAAACTGTTTTTT CASNLRAGNEKLFF TRBJ1-4 - - TRBV2 14
TGTGCCAGCAGCCCAGGGACCTCTGGGGCCAACGTCCTGACTTTC CASSPGTSGANVLTF TRBJ2-6 few - TRBV11-3 15
TGTGCCAGCAGCCCTCGGGGATGCGGGGAGTCTAGCACAGATACGCAGTATTTT CASSPRGCGESSTDTQYF TRBJ2-3 - - TRBV14 18
TGTGCCAGCAGTCGAGGGACAGGCGGAGGGGAAAAACTGTTTTTT CASSRGTGGGEKLFF TRBJ1-4 - TRBD1 TRBV27 15
TGCGCCAGCAGCCGCTCAGACGCCAGGGGGAGAGAGCAGTACTTC CASSRSDARGREQYF TRBJ2-7 - TRBD1 TRBV5-1 15
TGTGCCAGCAGCCTACCCCGGCAGGCCTATGGCTACACCTTC CASSLPRQAYGYTF TRBJ1-2 - - TRBV5-6 14
TGTGCCAGCAACGAACAGGGGACGGTTGATGAGCAGTTCTTC CASNEQGTVDEQFF TRBJ2-1 once TRBD1 TRBV9 14
TGCGCCAGCAGCACGACAGGGTTCGGTGAGCAGTTCTTC CASSTTGFGEQFF TRBJ2-1 - TRBD1 TRBV5-1 13
TGTGCCAGCAGTTTTTCCAGCGGGGGCGCGAAGTACTTC CASSFSSGGAKYF TRBJ2-7 - TRBD2 TRBV27 13
TGTGCCAGCAGCTTAACGGCATCAGGGGGGACCACTGAAGCTTTCTTT CASSLTASGGTTEAFF TRBJ1-1 - TRBD1 TRBV7-3 16
TGTGCCAGCTCACCACGCGAGGGGGCGGGTGAGCAGTACTTC CASSPREGAGEQYF TRBJ2-7 - TRBD1 TRBV18 14
TGCAGCGTTGAAGATACCCGGGACAGCATCTACGAGCAGTACTTC CSVEDTRDSIYEQYF TRBJ2-7 few TRBD1 TRBV29-1 15
TGTGCCAGCAGTTCATCGCTCCGGACCCAGTACTTC CASSSSLRTQYF TRBJ2-5 - - TRBV6-5 12
TGTGCCAGCAGCTTAATGACAGGGGAACAAGAGACCCAGTACTTC CASSLMTGEQETQYF TRBJ2-5 - TRBD1 TRBV7-2 15
TGTGCTCTGCGGGCCGCCGCCTACAATGAGCAGTTCTTC CALRAAAYNEQFF TRBJ2-1 - - TRBV6-6 13
TGTGCCAGCAGTTTAATCACTTTGGGGGAGACCCAGTACTTC CASSLITLGETQYF TRBJ2-5 - - TRBV28 14
TGTGCCAGCAGCCCTGGGAGGGAGGGGCTGATGGTGCAGGGCTATGGCTACACCTTC CASSPGREGLMVQGYGYTF TRBJ1-2 few - TRBV7-8 19
TGTGCCAGCTCACCCAGGGACGGAATGAACACTGAAGCTTTCTTT CASSPRDGMNTEAFF TRBJ1-1 - - TRBV18 15
TGTGCCTGGAGGCGGAAACAGAGGAACACCGGGGAGCTGTTTTTT CAWRRKQRNTGELFF TRBJ2-2 once - TRBV30 15
TGTGCCAGCAGCACCGGGACTAGCGGCAATGAGCAGTTCTTC CASSTGTSGNEQFF TRBJ2-1 few TRBD2 TRBV7-2 14
TGTGCCAGCAGTGACACAGGTTCGGGAGAGACCCAGTACTTC CASSDTGSGETQYF TRBJ2-5 few - TRBV6-6 14
TGTGCCAGCAATGCTCCCGGAGGGCGTGTGGACACTGAAGCTTTCTTT CASNAPGGRVDTEAFF TRBJ1-1 once - TRBV6-6 16
TGCGCCAGCAGTCCCTGGCGGGGGTCCTCAGATACGCAGTATTTT CASSPWRGSSDTQYF TRBJ2-3 - TRBD2 TRBV10-2 15
TGTGCCAGCTCACCAGGCCCCTCGTACTCCTATAATTCACCCCTCCACTTT CASSPGPSYSYNSPLHF TRBJ1-6 - - TRBV18 17
TGTGCCAGCAGCTTATTTGACTACAGGGGGCGCAGCCAGACCCAGTACTTC CASSLFDYRGRSQTQYF TRBJ2-5 - TRBD1 TRBV11-2 17
TGTGCCAGCAACGTAGCGGGGGGGCCTGGGGAGACCCAGTACTTC CASNVAGGPGETQYF TRBJ2-5 once TRBD2 TRBV7-2 15
TGTGCCCGGAGTGGACGCAGGACCGCTAACTATGGCTACACCTTC CARSGRRTANYGYTF TRBJ1-2 - - TRBV30 15
TGTGCCAGCAGCTTAGACAGGGGGAACTATGGCTACACCTTC CASSLDRGNYGYTF TRBJ1-2 once TRBD1 TRBV7-2 14
TGTGCCAGCAGCCTCACGACCCAAGAGACCCAGTACTTC CASSLTTQETQYF TRBJ2-5 few - TRBV9 13
TGTGCCAGCAAGGACAGTAATTCACCCCTCCACTTT CASKDSNSPLHF TRBJ1-6 - - TRBV2 12
TGTGCCAGCAGCCCCCCCCTAGTAAATGAGCAGTACTTC CASSPPLVNEQYF TRBJ2-7 few - TRBV6-5 13
TGTGCCAGCAGCTTGGCGGGGGGACCCTCCTACGAGCAGTACTTC CASSLAGGPSYEQYF TRBJ2-7 - TRBD2 TRBV7-2 15
TGTGCCAGCAGCACCATCTTCGGGGCCAACACTGAAGCTTTCTTT CASSTIFGANTEAFF TRBJ1-1 - - TRBV5-6 15
TGCAGCGTTGAAGATCTGAGGCAGGTTGGAGCTTTCTTT CSVEDLRQVGAFF TRBJ1-1 few - TRBV29-1 13